A single sample gave rise to the 11 T cell receptor beta chains below, sequenced in a study of T cells in Graves' hyperthyroidism and ophthalmopathy. Authors of the study amplified TCR beta CDR3 regions from RNA transcripts. Using the HTBI primer set, a first-round RT-PCR was run on the TCR CDR3. TCRdb processed the multiplex PCR reads anew with MiXCR; each CDR3 protein has one entry. The sample contains a few hundred thousand distinct CDR3 sequences, about 20% of which appear only once. The sequenced sample was blood. These receptors were obtained from a man aged 25 to 40 with Graves' ophthalmopathy.

This sequence joins TRBV27 and TRBJ2-1; TRBD2 aligns across 10 bases. Germline CDR1 is MNHEY and CDR2 is SMNVEV (reference sequence). The CDR3 length is 15 residues. J was trimmed by 2 bases and V by 10 bases; bases with no gene match: 8. In DNA form, the CDR3 reads TGTGCCACCAGACTAGCGGGCGGGACCTACAATGAGCAGTTCTTC. Translation: CATRLAGGTYNEQFF.

This clonotype has only a few counts. J is TRBJ1-1 and V is TRBV10-1; tentatively, D is TRBD1 (6 bases). The CDR3 consists of 12 residues. The germline CDR1 and CDR2 sequences are WNHNN and SYGVQD (reference sequence). V lost 5 bases and J lost 8, with 12 bases in between. This CDR3 is CASSPPDREAFF. CDR3 coding DNA: TGCGCCAGCAGTCCCCCCGACAGGGAAGCTTTCTTT.

Only a few counts were recorded for this clonotype. The chain recombines TRBV10-1 with TRBJ2-2, with TRBD2 identical over 9 bases. Germline V gene data show CDR1 as WNHNN and CDR2 as SYGVQD (reference sequence). This CDR3 spans 16 amino acids. V was clipped by 2 bases and J by 4 bases; unmatched bases: 5. The CDR3 reads CASSERLAETTGELFF. For the CDR3, the DNA is TGCGCCAGCAGTGAGCGACTAGCGGAGACCACCGGGGAGCTGTTTTTT.

There are many counts of this clonotype. J is TRBJ1-1 and V is TRBV2, with a tentative D call TRBD1 (5 bases). The CDR3 extends over 11 amino acids. V shed 6 bases and J shed 6 bases, with 8 bases lying between them. In germline, CDR1 is SNHLY, CDR2 FYNNEI. The CDR3 spells CASRGEAEAFF. The CDR3 DNA is TGTGCCAGCAGGGGGGAGGCTGAAGCTTTCTTT. The full variable domain, in which reference TRBV2 and TRBJ1-1 provide the parts outside the CDR3, is EPEVTQTPSHQVTQMGQEVILRCVPISNHLYFYWYRQILGQKVEFLVSFYNNEISEKSEIFDDQFSVERPDGSNFTLKIRSTKLEDSAMYFCASRGEAEAFFGQGTRLTVV.

This clonotype occurred a few times. This sequence joins TRBV7-9 and TRBJ2-2; TRBD2 matches 7 bases. The V and J ends lost 2 bases and 6 bases, in that order; junction bases with no gene match: 3. The germline gives CDR1 SEHNR, CDR2 FQNEAQ (reference sequence). The CDR3 contains 14 residues. CDR3 in DNA: TGTGCCAGCAGCTTAATCGGGGGGTCCGGGGAGCTGTTTTTT. Its protein product is CASSLIGGSGELFF. Combining the CDR3 with reference TRBV7-9 and TRBJ2-2 gives the whole variable domain DTGVSQNPRHKITKRGQNVTFRCDPISEHNRLYWYRQTLGQGPEFLTYFQNEAQLEKSRLLSDRFSAERPKGSFSTLEIQRTEQGDSAMYLCASSLIGGSGELFFGEGSRLTVL.

This clonotype occurred a few times. The rearrangement joins TRBV6-1 to TRBJ1-5; D may be TRBD1 (6 bases). Germline CDR1 is MNHNS and CDR2 is SASEGT. The CDR3 runs to 15 residues. V lost 6 bases and J lost 4, with 16 bases in between. The CDR3 sequence is CASSSSRGYNQPQHF. The CDR3 DNA is TGTGCCAGCAGCTCATCGAGGGGGTATAATCAGCCCCAGCATTTT.

This chain joins TRBV9 and TRBJ2-7; 7 positions agree with TRBD2. With V trimmed by 4 bases and J by 3 bases, 10 bases remained unmatched. This CDR3 comprises 15 residues. Germline CDR1 reads SGDLS; CDR2 reads YYNGEE. CDR3 loop: CASSSSGYGRYEQYF. The DNA of the CDR3 is TGTGCCAGCAGCTCTAGCGGCTATGGGCGCTACGAGCAGTACTTC.

This clonotype was seen only a few times. V gene TRBV6-2 or TRBV6-3 combines with J gene TRBJ2-2; 9 bases match TRBD1. Germline V gives CDR1 MNHEY, CDR2 SVGEGT. The CDR3 length is 15 residues. V lost 5 bases to trimming and J lost 6 bases; unmatched junction nucleotides: 7. The CDR3 protein is CASSVIQGAAGELFF. CDR3 DNA sequence: TGTGCCAGCAGTGTAATACAGGGGGCGGCCGGGGAGCTGTTTTTT.

This chain links TRBV28 with TRBJ2-1, with 8 positions matching TRBD2. The CDR3 length is 14 residues. V lost 7 bases, J lost 8 bases, and 10 bases stayed unmatched. CDR1 is MDHEN, CDR2 SYDVKM, per germline. CDR3 nucleotide sequence: TGTGCCAGCACCCGGGGGGGGAGGGCGGATGAGCAGTTCTTC. It is translated as CASTRGGRADEQFF.

This clonotype was counted many times. The chain couples TRBV11-2 to TRBJ2-3; D is undetermined. This CDR3 spans 13 amino acids. The V end was cut by 4 bases, the J end by 2 bases, with 7 bases between. The germline V gene encodes CDR1 SGHAT and CDR2 FQNNGV. The chain's CDR3 is CASSSPLTDTQYF. The CDR3 DNA follows: TGTGCCAGCAGCTCCCCTCTCACAGATACGCAGTATTTT.

This chain connects TRBV5-1 to TRBJ2-6, with D perhaps matching TRBD1 or TRBD2 (5 bases each). The CDR3 extends over 16 amino acids. Trimming left V 4 bases short and J 0 bases short, with 11 bases between. Germline CDR1 is SGHRS and CDR2 is YFSETQ. The CDR3 is CASSLPGTSGANVLTF. The CDR3 DNA reads as TGCGCCAGCAGCCTCCCCGGGACCTCTGGGGCCAACGTCCTGACTTTC.